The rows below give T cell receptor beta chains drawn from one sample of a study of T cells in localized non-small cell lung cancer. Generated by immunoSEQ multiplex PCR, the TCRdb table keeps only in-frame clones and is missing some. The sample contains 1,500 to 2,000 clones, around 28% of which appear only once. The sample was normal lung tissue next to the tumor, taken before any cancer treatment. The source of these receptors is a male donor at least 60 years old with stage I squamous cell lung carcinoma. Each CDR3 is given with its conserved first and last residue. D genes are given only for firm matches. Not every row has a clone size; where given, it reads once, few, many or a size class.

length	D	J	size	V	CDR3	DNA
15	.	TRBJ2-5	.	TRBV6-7	CASSEALSGLETQYF	TGTGCCAGCAGTGAAGCGCTTAGTGGCCTAGAGACCCAGTACTTC
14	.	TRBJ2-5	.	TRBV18	CASSPGTPKETQYF	TGTGCCAGCTCACCTGGGACTCCGAAGGAGACCCAGTACTTC
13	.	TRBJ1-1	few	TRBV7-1	CASSFDTNTEAFF	TGTGCCAGCAGCTTTGACACGAACACTGAAGCTTTCTTT
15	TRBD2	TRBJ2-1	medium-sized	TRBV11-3	CASSPTRTSGSWQFF	TGTGCCAGCAGCCCTACCCGCACTAGCGGGAGTTGGCAGTTCTTC
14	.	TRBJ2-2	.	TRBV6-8	CASSPTVNTGELFF	TGTGCCAGCAGCCCGACAGTTAACACCGGGGAGCTGTTTTTT
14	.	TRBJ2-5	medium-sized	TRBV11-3	CASSLERYQETQYF	TGTGCCAGCAGCTTAGAAAGGTACCAAGAGACCCAGTACTTC
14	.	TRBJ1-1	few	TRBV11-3	CASSPSDMNTEAFF	TGTGCCAGCAGCCCTTCTGATATGAACACTGAAGCTTTCTTT